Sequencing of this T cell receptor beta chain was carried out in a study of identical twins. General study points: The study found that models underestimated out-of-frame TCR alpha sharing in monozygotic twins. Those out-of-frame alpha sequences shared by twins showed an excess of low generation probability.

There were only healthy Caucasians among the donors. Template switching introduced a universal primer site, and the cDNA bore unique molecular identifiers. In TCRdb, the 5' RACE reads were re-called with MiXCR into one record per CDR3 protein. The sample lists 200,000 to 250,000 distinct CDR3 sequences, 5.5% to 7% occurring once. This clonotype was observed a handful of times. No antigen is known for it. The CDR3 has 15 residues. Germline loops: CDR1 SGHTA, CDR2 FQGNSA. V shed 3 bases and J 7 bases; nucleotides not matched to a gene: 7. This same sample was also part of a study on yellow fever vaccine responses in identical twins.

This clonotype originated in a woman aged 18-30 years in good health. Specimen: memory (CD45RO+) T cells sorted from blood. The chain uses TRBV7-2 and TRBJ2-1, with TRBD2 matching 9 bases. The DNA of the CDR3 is TGTGCCAGCAGCTTCCGCGCGGGAGGGCCGAATGAGCAGTTCTTC. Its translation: CASSFRAGGPNEQFF.